This T cell receptor (beta chain) comes out of a study of T cell responses to AZD1222 COVID-19 vaccine. Study information: Both about-4-week and about-12-week second-dose recipients were combined. General study results and limits: The repertoires were collected only after the peak T cell response. Donors were largely white British and mainly female; clonal diversity was possibly underestimated.

V dropped 0 bases and J dropped 0 bases, with 9 bases sitting between them. The CDR3 spans 16 residues. Germline V gene lookup returns CDR1 SGDLS and CDR2 YYNGEE. Assay: immunoSEQ multiplex PCR; the TCRdb copy retains only in-frame clones and omits some. The table has 54,000 or so clones, 88% seen once; the top ten hold over 12%. Note on this clone: The antigen remains undetermined.

The TCR was taken from an adult in good health. The chain recombines TRBV9 with TRBJ2-2; D remains unclear. The sample consisted of peripheral blood, taken on day 0 of AZD1222 vaccination. CDR3: CASSVDVVSNTGELFF. The DNA for the CDR3 is TGTGCCAGCAGCGTAGATGTCGTATCGAACACCGGGGAGCTGTTTTTT. The full variable domain, with the rest looked up from reference TRBV9 and TRBJ2-2, is DSGVTQTPKHLITATGQRVTLRCSPRSGDLSVYWYQQSLDQGLQFLIQYYNGEERAKGNILERFSAQQFPDLHSELNLSSLELGDSALYFCASSVDVVSNTGELFFGEGSRLTVL.